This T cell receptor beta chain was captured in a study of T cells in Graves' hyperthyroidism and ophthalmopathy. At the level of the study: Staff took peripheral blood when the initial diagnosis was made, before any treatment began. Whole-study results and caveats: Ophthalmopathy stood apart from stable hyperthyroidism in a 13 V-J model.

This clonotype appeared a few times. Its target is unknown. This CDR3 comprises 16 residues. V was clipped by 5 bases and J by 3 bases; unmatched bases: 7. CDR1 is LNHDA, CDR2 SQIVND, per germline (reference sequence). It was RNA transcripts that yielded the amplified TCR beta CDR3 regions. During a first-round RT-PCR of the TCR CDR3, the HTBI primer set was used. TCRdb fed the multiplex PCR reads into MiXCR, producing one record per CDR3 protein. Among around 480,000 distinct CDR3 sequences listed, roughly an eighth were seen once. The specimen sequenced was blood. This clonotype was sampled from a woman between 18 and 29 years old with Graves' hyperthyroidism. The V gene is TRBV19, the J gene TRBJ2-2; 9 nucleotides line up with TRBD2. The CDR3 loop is CASSPRTSVDTGELFF. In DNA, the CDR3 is TGTGCCAGTAGTCCCCGGACTAGCGTTGACACCGGGGAGCTGTTTTTT.